This T cell receptor beta chain was retrieved from a study of cytomegalovirus exposure and HLA in healthy donors. The V end was cut by 7 bases, the J end by 4 bases, with 10 bases between. Germline V gives CDR1 SQVTM, CDR2 ANQGSEA. The CDR3 loop spans 11 amino acids. Repertoires were generated with immunoSEQ multiplex PCR, while TCRdb's copy carries only in-frame clones and drops some. Counted here are about 330,000 clones, 86% occurring once; the ten biggest clones make up about 0.8%. The source of this sequence is a young woman in good health and CMV-seronegative. V usage is TRBV29-1 and J usage is TRBJ1-1, with D tentatively TRBD1 (5 bases). The sample comprised PBMCs. CDR3: CSAREGTEAFF. Written as DNA, the CDR3 is TGCAGCGCCAGGGAGGGCACTGAAGCTTTCTTT.